Following are 9 T cell receptor beta chains from one sample sequenced in a study of CD8 T cells in ankylosing spondylitis. TCRdb itself ran the 5' RACE reads through MiXCR, one entry per CDR3 protein. Among some 37,000 distinct CDR3 sequences listed, 16% were seen once. Sequencing was done on a sample of blood. These receptor sequences come from a male donor with ankylosing spondylitis or in good health (not recorded which).

This clonotype was observed a handful of times. The chain uses TRBV6-6 and TRBJ2-2; D is unresolved. V lost 5 bases to trimming and J lost 7 bases, with 11 bases between them. Germline-derived CDR1 and CDR2 are MNHNY and SVGAGI (reference sequence). This CDR3 has 13 residues. The CDR3 protein is CASSPEWGGELFF. In DNA, the CDR3 is TGTGCCAGCAGTCCGGAATGGGGCGGGGAGCTGTTTTTT.

This clonotype was seen more than once but under ten times. V usage is TRBV25-1 and J usage is TRBJ1-4; a possible D gene is TRBD1 (5 bases). This CDR3 has 11 amino acids. The ends were cut back, 3 bases at V and 12 bases at J, with 8 bases in the middle. The germline gives CDR1 MGHDK, CDR2 SYGVNS. The CDR3 region has the DNA TGTGCCAGCAGTGAGGGGACGGAACTGTTTTTT. This sequence encodes CASSEGTELFF.

The table lists this clonotype with a few counts. This rearrangement joins TRBV6-2 or TRBV6-3 to TRBJ2-6; no reliable D call. Germline loops: CDR1 MNHEY, CDR2 SVGEGT. The V gene lost 5 bases and the J gene lost 0 bases, with 8 bases spanning the gap. The CDR3 runs to 15 residues. The chain's CDR3 is CASSPPSSGANVLTF. CDR3 coding DNA: TGTGCCAGCAGTCCTCCATCCTCTGGGGCCAACGTCCTGACTTTC.

V usage is TRBV7-2 and J usage is TRBJ2-7; tentatively, D is TRBD1 (5 bases). This CDR3 contains 13 residues. Germline assignment: CDR1 SGHTA and CDR2 FQGNSA. Trimming pared 5 bases from V and 2 bases from J, leaving 10 bases between. The DNA for the CDR3 is TGTGCCAGCAGCGTTACAGGCCCCTACGAGCAGTACGTC. Translated: CASSVTGPYEQYV.

This clonotype was counted a few times. This chain connects TRBV12-3 or TRBV12-4 to TRBJ2-3; 7 positions match TRBD2. V lost 3 bases, J lost 0 bases, and 6 bases stayed unmatched. This CDR3 is 16 amino acids long. The CDR3 sequence is CASSFFGEGSTDTQYF. The CDR3 DNA follows: TGTGCCAGCAGTTTCTTTGGGGAGGGGAGCACAGATACGCAGTATTTT.

This clonotype was seen a handful of times. This chain uses TRBV7-8 with TRBJ2-3; 15 bases agree with TRBD2. This CDR3 comprises 20 residues. The J segment lost 0 bases and the V segment lost 7 bases, leaving 14 bases of the junction unmatched. Germline V CDR1 and CDR2: SGHVS, FQNEAQ. DNA of the CDR3: TGTGCCAGCACCTCATCGGGACTAGCGGGGGGAAAAATTAGCACAGATACGCAGTATTTT. It yields the protein CASTSSGLAGGKISTDTQYF. The full variable domain, in which reference TRBV7-8 and TRBJ2-3 provide the parts outside the CDR3, is GAGVSQSPRYKVAKRGQDVALRCDPISGHVSLFWYQQALGQGPEFLTYFQNEAQLDKSGLPSDRFFAERPEGSVSTLKIQRTQQEDSAVYLCASTSSGLAGGKISTDTQYFGPGTRLTVL.

This clonotype has only a few counts. The chain recombines TRBV5-1 with TRBJ2-7; D possibly matches TRBD1 or TRBD2 (5 bases each). The CDR3 extends over 15 amino acids. Germline assignment: CDR1 SGHRS and CDR2 YFSETQ. Between the trimmed V and J ends, which lost 1 base and 2 bases, there was a span of 13 bases. The CDR3 coding sequence is TGCGCCAGCAGCTTGAGCCCCGGGGCGGCCTACGAGCAGTACGTC. This sequence encodes CASSLSPGAAYEQYV.

V is TRBV2 and J is TRBJ2-1; D possibly corresponds to TRBD1 (6 bases). V shed 4 bases and J shed 0 bases, with 10 bases lying between them. Germline V gives CDR1 SNHLY, CDR2 FYNNEI. CDR3 length: 15 residues. CDR3 sequence (DNA): TGTGCCAGCAGTGTTGACAGGAGCTCCTACAATGAGCAGTTCTTC. Amino acids: CASSVDRSSYNEQFF.

The CDR3 sequence is CASSSTDTGGNTIYF. The CDR3 region has the DNA TGTGCCAGCAGTTCAACCGACACTGGTGGAAACACCATATATTTT. The J gene is TRBJ1-3, the V gene TRBV12-3 or TRBV12-4; no firm D call. The CDR3 is 15 residues long. The germline V and J ends were trimmed by 4 bases and 3 bases, with 13 bases remaining between them.